These T cell receptor beta chains were read from a single sample in a study of cytomegalovirus exposure and HLA in healthy donors. Clones were read by immunoSEQ multiplex PCR, and TCRdb kept only the in-frame ones, dropping some. Of around 180,000 clones in the sample, 75% to 85% were seen once. Sequencing was done on a sample of PBMCs. The receptors originated from a woman in her 50s in good health and CMV-seronegative. The CDR3 runs from the conserved cysteine through the conserved F or W. D genes are given only for firm matches. A clone size is listed for some rows: how often the clone was seen (once, few, many), or a class if it is expanded.

j_gene,v_gene,len,d_gene,abundance,CDR3aa,CDR3nt
TRBJ1-5,TRBV28,15,TRBD1,few,CASSFRDRANQPQHF,TGTGCCAGCAGTTTTCGGGACAGGGCCAATCAGCCCCAGCATTTT
TRBJ2-7,TRBV14,13,TRBD1,NA,CASSQYRGDEQYF,TGTGCCAGCAGCCAATACAGGGGGGACGAGCAGTACTTC
TRBJ2-5,TRBV2,13,NA,NA,CASRKPGEETQYF,TGTGCCAGCAGAAAACCGGGGGAAGAGACCCAGTACTTC
TRBJ1-1,TRBV12-5,15,NA,NA,CASGLGEPGADEAFF,TGTGCTAGTGGTTTGGGCGAGCCAGGGGCCGATGAAGCTTTCTTT
TRBJ1-2,TRBV18,14,TRBD1,NA,CASSPQGAYYGYTF,TGTGCCAGCTCACCACAGGGGGCTTACTATGGCTACACCTTC
TRBJ2-2,TRBV10-3,14,NA,NA,CAAGRGSNTGELFF,TGTGCCGCCGGCAGGGGCTCGAACACCGGGGAGCTGTTTTTT
TRBJ2-7,TRBV7-2,17,TRBD2,NA,CASSLGGTSRFLHEQYF,TGTGCCAGCAGCTTAGGAGGGACTAGCCGATTCCTCCACGAGCAGTACTTC
TRBJ1-2,TRBV19,15,TRBD1,NA,CASSISDRGNYGYTF,TGTGCCAGTAGTATTTCGGACAGGGGTAACTATGGCTACACCTTC
TRBJ2-5,TRBV18,13,NA,NA,CASSPQERETQYF,TGTGCCAGCTCACCGCAAGAACGGGAGACCCAGTACTTC
TRBJ2-4,TRBV7-2,16,TRBD2,NA,CASSFPSGNSKNIQYF,TGTGCCAGCAGCTTTCCTAGCGGGAATTCCAAAAACATTCAGTACTTC
TRBJ1-5,TRBV28,15,NA,NA,CASTRYRDSNQPQHF,TGTGCCAGCACCCGCTACAGGGATAGCAATCAGCCCCAGCATTTT
TRBJ1-4,TRBV19,13,TRBD1,NA,CATEGQGGEKLFF,TGTGCCACCGAGGGACAGGGTGGTGAAAAACTGTTTTTT
TRBJ2-1,TRBV30,16,TRBD2,NA,CAWSPPGLAGDREQFF,TGTGCCTGGAGTCCCCCGGGACTAGCGGGAGACCGTGAGCAGTTCTTC
TRBJ2-1,TRBV19,16,NA,NA,CASSIAMFGGNNEQFF,TGTGCCAGTAGTATAGCTATGTTTGGGGGCAACAATGAGCAGTTCTTC
TRBJ1-1,TRBV19,14,TRBD1,NA,CASSPGTANTEAFF,TGTGCCAGTAGTCCCGGGACAGCAAACACTGAAGCTTTCTTT
TRBJ2-2,TRBV9,16,TRBD2,NA,CASSPFSGGNTGELFF,TGCGCCAGCAGCCCCTTTAGCGGGGGGAACACCGGGGAGCTGTTTTTT
TRBJ1-2,TRBV18,8,NA,NA,CASSPYVF,TGTGCCAGCTCACCCTACGTCTTC
TRBJ2-3,TRBV5-1,17,TRBD2,NA,CASSLRLAGGSTDTQYF,TGCGCCAGCAGCTTGCGACTAGCGGGGGGGAGCACAGATACGCAGTATTTT
TRBJ1-1,TRBV11-3,13,NA,NA,CASSLAGNTEAFF,TGTGCCAGCAGCTTAGCAGGGAACACTGAAGCTTTCTTT
TRBJ2-7,TRBV6-6,11,NA,NA,CASSRGDEQYF,TGTGCCAGCAGCCGTGGAGACGAGCAGTACTTC
TRBJ2-5,TRBV5-1,15,NA,NA,CASSLVPTGKETQYF,TGCGCCAGCAGCTTGGTCCCTACAGGGAAAGAGACCCAGTACTTC
TRBJ2-3,TRBV5-1,14,NA,NA,CASSLGSLTDTQYF,TGCGCCAGCAGCTTGGGTAGCTTAACAGATACGCAGTATTTT
TRBJ1-2,TRBV6-6,15,NA,NA,CASSYSQASGYGYTF,TGTGCCAGCAGTTACTCCCAGGCCAGTGGCTATGGCTACACCTTC
TRBJ1-4,TRBV9,15,NA,few,CASSVGTATNEKLFF,TGTGCCAGCAGCGTAGGGACTGCAACTAATGAAAAACTGTTTTTT
TRBJ2-7,TRBV4-3,15,TRBD1,NA,CASSFTRDSPYEQYF,TGCGCCAGCAGCTTTACCCGGGACAGCCCCTACGAGCAGTACTTC
TRBJ2-7,TRBV10-2,14,NA,once,CASSSLEASGEQYF,TGCGCCAGCAGCTCACTAGAGGCGTCGGGTGAGCAGTACTTC
TRBJ1-5,TRBV27,17,TRBD1,NA,CASSPHPTGGMYQPQHF,TGTGCCAGCAGTCCCCACCCCACAGGGGGCATGTATCAGCCCCAGCATTTT
TRBJ2-3,TRBV7-6,14,NA,few,CASSRTRGPDTQYF,TGTGCCAGCAGCAGAACGCGGGGACCAGATACGCAGTATTTT
TRBJ2-7,TRBV5-6,15,NA,NA,CASSLYRVGTYEQYF,TGTGCCAGCAGCTTATACAGGGTAGGCACCTACGAGCAGTACTTC
TRBJ2-1,TRBV10-3,15,TRBD2,once,CAISTGLAGDNEQFF,TGTGCCATCAGTACCGGACTAGCGGGAGACAATGAGCAGTTCTTC
TRBJ2-7,TRBV5-1,15,TRBD2,once,CASRGRAGTSYEQYF,TGCGCCAGCAGAGGGCGAGCGGGAACGAGCTACGAGCAGTACTTC
TRBJ2-2,TRBV7-3,17,NA,NA,CASSLAIGTRATGELFF,TGTGCCAGCAGCTTAGCGATCGGGACAAGGGCCACCGGGGAGCTGTTTTTT
TRBJ1-1,TRBV5-4,15,NA,NA,CASSFPRAGATEAFF,TGTGCCAGCAGCTTCCCCCGGGCAGGGGCCACTGAAGCTTTCTTT
TRBJ2-7,TRBV6-1,12,NA,NA,CASSETVPVQYF,TGTGCCAGCAGTGAAACAGTCCCAGTTCAGTACTTC
TRBJ1-3,TRBV19,14,NA,NA,CASSISHSGNTIYF,TGTGCCAGTAGTATTAGCCACTCTGGAAACACCATATATTTT
TRBJ2-7,TRBV5-1,21,TRBD2,NA,CASSLRGLTGGPRGSSYEQYF,TGCGCCAGCAGCTTGAGGGGACTCACAGGAGGGCCCCGCGGGAGCTCCTACGAGCAGTACTTC
TRBJ2-1,TRBV4-3,16,NA,once,CASSQDWPNSYNEQFF,TGCGCCAGCAGCCAAGATTGGCCAAACTCCTACAATGAGCAGTTCTTC
TRBJ1-1,TRBV4-2,14,NA,NA,CASSHPGLSTEAFF,TGTGCCAGCAGCCACCCCGGACTGTCCACTGAAGCTTTCTTT
TRBJ2-5,TRBV7-9,14,NA,NA,CASSLALRGETQYF,TGTGCCAGCAGCCTAGCTCTTAGAGGGGAGACCCAGTACTTC
TRBJ1-1,TRBV7-9,12,NA,NA,CSSTGGWTEAFF,TGTTCCAGCACGGGTGGATGGACTGAAGCTTTCTTT
TRBJ1-2,TRBV19,15,NA,NA,CASSIGTAGVKGYTF,TGTGCCAGTAGTATAGGTACTGCAGGGGTAAAAGGCTACACCTTC
TRBJ2-1,TRBV5-4,17,TRBD2,NA,CASSLERTSGGFGEQFF,TGTGCCAGCAGCTTGGAGCGGACTAGCGGGGGTTTCGGTGAGCAGTTCTTC
TRBJ2-3,TRBV5-1,23,TRBD2,NA,CASSPLTNRERTSGLSSTDTQYF,TGCGCCAGCAGCCCACTGACCAACAGGGAACGGACTAGCGGCTTATCTAGCACAGATACGCAGTATTTT
TRBJ2-7,TRBV5-1,16,TRBD1,NA,CASSSSPGQGHYEQYF,TGCGCCAGCAGCTCGTCCCCGGGACAGGGGCACTACGAGCAGTACTTC
TRBJ2-3,TRBV7-6,14,NA,NA,CASSLGGFWDTQYF,TGTGCCAGCAGCTTAGGAGGGTTTTGGGATACGCAGTATTTT
TRBJ2-4,TRBV5-6,14,NA,NA,CASSLVSAKNIQYF,TGTGCCAGCAGCTTGGTCTCAGCCAAAAACATTCAGTACTTC
TRBJ1-5,TRBV28,13,NA,NA,CASSFQINQPQHF,TGTGCCAGCAGTTTCCAGATAAATCAGCCCCAGCATTTT
TRBJ1-5,TRBV6-6,15,NA,NA,CASSYPDSYNQPQHF,TGTGCCAGCAGTTACCCGGACAGCTACAATCAGCCCCAGCATTTT
TRBJ2-3,TRBV6-1,15,NA,NA,CASSESWGHTDTQYF,TGTGCCAGCAGTGAATCTTGGGGCCACACAGATACGCAGTATTTT
TRBJ2-3,TRBV7-3,16,NA,NA,CASSSTAGTRTDTQYF,TGTGCCAGCAGCTCTACGGCCGGGACACGCACAGATACGCAGTATTTT